This T cell receptor beta chain was profiled in a study of blood T cell repertoires in COVID-19 (dated by TCRdb to about 2020). For the wider study: Samples covering the acute and convalescent phases of COVID-19 were provided by collaborators in the United States, Italy and Spain. The prospective study material was composed of cDNA or gDNA derived from T cells, B-cell-depleted T cells, or PBMCs. Nearly every sample came with metadata listing a de-identified subject ID, COVID-19 status, age in years and sex. The repertoires were released in a freely available public database meant as a resource for research on the immune response to SARS-CoV-2. The samples were drawn from two sources: the first 160 participants of the ongoing ImmuneRACE study, and 950 to 1,500 subjects contributed by 6 global collaborators. The dataset comprised deeply sampled blood TCRbeta repertoires from subjects exposed to, actively infected with, or recovered from COVID-19. Where available, HLA class I and class II types were obtained from metadata supplied by the sample provider rather than from assay-based typing. Study-wide conclusions, independent of this receptor: The amount of clinical and demographic metadata varied by source and participant and was provided uncurated.

Concerning this clone itself: Its antigen is not yet known. No per-base quality is available; no much larger clone lies one base away.

The immunoSEQ Assay, a bias-controlled multiplex PCR, was used to amplify TCRbeta CDR3 regions from genomic DNA. The original methods were these. Nucleated cell counts per sample were estimated from amplification of reference gene primers within the assay. Sequence reads were collapsed and filtered to measure the absolute abundance of every unique TCRbeta CDR3 rearrangement. For each sample, productive Simpson clonality was calculated by taking the square root of Simpson's diversity index across productive rearrangements. Imported from immuneACCESS, the table was reduced by TCRdb to in-frame sequences with V and J called. These copies leave out some clones; in studies compared against another copy, an unresolved V gene accounts for under half, and the cause of the remainder is not known. V, J and clone size derive from that table, while D and trimming were established from the DNA sequence. The sample has fewer than 110,000 clones on record, 84% of them singletons. The ten biggest clones cover about 12% of the sample.

Whole blood was collected in K2EDTA tubes by collaborating institutions according to the institutions' own protocols. For TCRbeta analysis, collaborators shipped samples as frozen whole blood, isolated PBMCs, or DNA extracted from either of those sample types. The receptor was isolated from a human donor in a cohort sampled during active COVID-19. Material for sequencing was peripheral blood.

The DNA sequence reads TGCGCCAGCAGCCAAACTAGCGGCACAGATACGCAGTATTTT. Its translation is CASSQTSGTDTQYF. Here the chain combines TRBV5-1 and TRBJ2-3; 7 bases in the middle match TRBD2. Trimming removed 4 bases from V and 1 base from J; the gene matches leave 3 bases unexplained. From a lookup of the germline V gene, CDR1 and CDR2 are SGHRS and YFSETQ. CDR3 length: 14 amino acids, cysteine to phenylalanine. Kept here is only the CDR3 DNA, which spans 42 bases and is read in frame from base 1.